The clone carrying this T cell receptor beta chain was seen more than once but under ten times. The data are from a study of blood T cell repertoires in COVID-19. Sequenced by immunoSEQ multiplex PCR; TCRdb stores in-frame clones only, minus some. The table lists fewer than 500,000 clones, 70% to 90% of them singletons, with 0.8% to 0.85% in the top ten. Trimming took off 0 bases at V and 3 bases at J, with 13 bases between the two ends. The CDR3 consists of 16 residues. From germline, CDR1 is LGHDT and CDR2 YNNKEL (reference sequence). The sample consisted of peripheral blood. The clonotype was recovered from a man aged 18 to 29 with COVID-19, enrolled during active disease. The chain combines TRBV3-1 (or the pseudogene TRBV3-2) with TRBJ2-3; D is undetermined. The CDR3 is CASSQDAQIPTDTQYF. CDR3 bases: TGTGCCAGCAGCCAAGATGCTCAGATTCCTACAGATACGCAGTATTTT.